These 29 T cell receptor beta chains originate from one sample sequenced in a study of molecular identifiers for immune sequencing clone quantification. TCRdb reanalysed the PCR reads using MiXCR and keeps one entry per CDR3 protein. This table has about 640,000 distinct CDR3 sequences, 20% appearing once. The sample comprised naive CD8+ T cells from blood, with Jurkat cell RNA spiked in. Subset indicated: FACS-sorted CD8+CD4-CCR7+CD45RA+ naive T cells. The receptors stem from a human donor in good health. Some libraries in this study had Jurkat cell RNA spiked in.

The V gene is TRBV20-1, the J gene TRBJ2-7; 10 nucleotides match TRBD2. There are 14 residues in the CDR3. The V and J ends lost 5 bases and 0 bases, in that order; junction bases with no gene match: 4. The V gene's germline CDR1 is DFQATT and CDR2 SNEGSKA (reference sequence). The CDR3 region is CSAGLADSSYEQYF. CDR3 in DNA: TGCAGTGCTGGACTAGCGGATAGCTCCTACGAGCAGTACTTC.

This clonotype was observed at least ten times. V and J are TRBV3-1 and TRBJ2-3, with TRBD2 matching 10 bases. With 1 base clipped from V and 2 bases from J, the junction kept 9 bases outside the gene matches. Germline V gives CDR1 LGHDT, CDR2 YNNKEL (reference sequence). CDR3 length equals 18 residues. The CDR3 coding sequence is TGTGCCAGCAGCCAAGCAGGTCCTAGCGGGAGAGTCACAGATACGCAGTATTTT. Translation: CASSQAGPSGRVTDTQYF.

This clonotype was counted many times. Here the CDR3 DNA reads TGTGCCAGCAGTGAAGTTGGGGGAATTCGCCCAGATACGCAGTATTTT. The encoded protein is CASSEVGGIRPDTQYF. The chain has TRBV2 and TRBJ2-3; D may match TRBD1 or TRBD2 (5 bases each). This CDR3 has 16 residues. V dropped 1 base and J dropped 4 bases, with 15 bases sitting between them. The V gene's germline CDR1 is SNHLY and CDR2 FYNNEI.

This clonotype occurred many times. The chain carries TRBV19 and TRBJ1-1; D is unresolved. From germline, CDR1 is LNHDA and CDR2 SQIVND (reference sequence). This CDR3 is 12 amino acids long. V lost 9 bases to trimming and J lost 0 bases, with 8 bases between them. DNA of the CDR3: TGTGCCAGCCACCACTTGAACACTGAAGCTTTCTTT. Translated, it gives CASHHLNTEAFF.

A remark on this clonotype: This may be a read error: a much more frequent sequence differs by one nucleotide. The J gene is TRBJ2-7, the V gene TRBV27, with D maybe TRBD2 (7 bases). CDR1 and CDR2 from the germline V gene are MNHEY and SMNVEV (reference sequence). The CDR3 consists of 14 residues. V was pared by 6 bases and J by 6 bases, with 18 bases between. The CDR3 reads CASSRRGEGFEQYF. The CDR3 DNA is TGTGCCAGCAGCCGTAGGGGGGAGGGGTTCGAGCAGTACTTC.

The table lists this clonotype with a few counts. This sequence joins TRBV23-1 and TRBJ2-1; D ambiguous. TRBV23-1 is flagged as an ORF with uncertain function. The CDR3 extends over 17 amino acids. V lost 1 base, J lost 0 bases, and 13 bases lay in between. The CDR3 DNA is TGCGCCAGCAGTCAATGTCTCATCAATTCCTCCTACAATGAGCAGTTCTTC. Translating gives CASSQCLINSSYNEQFF.

The genes are TRBV11-3 and TRBJ2-1; 9 nucleotides align to TRBD1. From germline, CDR1 is SGHNT and CDR2 YENEEA. This CDR3 is built from 15 residues. V shed 5 bases, J shed 5 bases, and the junction held 7 bases outside the gene matches. CDR3 bases: TGTGCCAGCAGCCATCCGGGACAGGGACACAATGAGCAGTTCTTC. Protein: CASSHPGQGHNEQFF.

This clonotype was seen many times. Relative to the germline gene, one junction end is altered; a read error may explain this. V gene TRBV6-6 combines with J gene TRBJ2-7, with 8 nucleotides matching TRBD1. The CDR3 is 12 residues long. Germline V gene data show CDR1 as MNHNY and CDR2 as SVGAGI (reference sequence). The CDR3 loop reads CASSYPMGQENF. The CDR3 DNA reads as TGTGCCAGCAGTTACCCGATGGGACAGGAGAACTTC.

Notes on this clonotype: As the CDR3 is not closed by the conserved phenylalanine or tryptophan, this likely results from a read error. The chain carries TRBV7-9 and TRBJ2-1; the D is unclear. The CDR3 spans 18 residues. Looked up from germline, CDR1 is SEHNR and CDR2 is FQNEAQ (reference sequence). The V gene lost 2 bases and the J gene lost 6 bases, with 23 bases spanning the gap. The CDR3 loop is CASSLWPATPLNGNEQFS. Here the CDR3 DNA reads TGTGCCAGCAGCTTATGGCCGGCCACTCCACTAAACGGCAATGAGCAGTTCTCC.

This clonotype was observed a handful of times. The CDR3 loop is CASSGDRPTGELFF. The CDR3 bases are TGTGCCAGCTCAGGGGACAGGCCCACCGGGGAGCTGTTTTTT. This chain links TRBV18 with TRBJ2-2; the match to TRBD1 covers 8 bases. The CDR3 length is 14 residues. V was clipped by 5 bases and J by 4 bases; unmatched bases: 3. Germline V gives CDR1 KGHSH, CDR2 LQKENI.

This clonotype was counted many times. The V gene is TRBV4-1, the J gene TRBJ2-3, with TRBD2 as a possible D gene (6 bases). This CDR3 has 16 residues. Germline V CDR1 and CDR2: MGHRA, YSYEKL. Trimming removed 4 bases at V and 2 bases at J, with 16 bases between. The chain's CDR3 is CASSPGLLGSTDTQYF. Here the CDR3 DNA reads TGCGCCAGCAGCCCCGGACTACTCGGCTCCACAGATACGCAGTATTTT.

The V gene is TRBV10-1, the J gene TRBJ2-3; 7 nucleotides agree with TRBD1. The CDR3 covers 15 residues. Germline CDR1 reads WNHNN; CDR2 reads SYGVQD (reference sequence). The V and J ends lost 6 bases and 0 bases, in that order; junction bases with no gene match: 6. In nucleotides, the CDR3 is TGCGCCAGCAGCGGAGACAGGGTTAGCACAGATACGCAGTATTTT. Translating gives CASSGDRVSTDTQYF.

This clonotype was found many times. The chain is built from TRBV6-5 and TRBJ2-5; D might be TRBD1 (5 bases). Looked up from germline, CDR1 is MNHEY and CDR2 is SVGAGI. The CDR3 is 13 residues long. Trimming stripped 2 bases from V and 5 bases from J, with 9 bases between. The DNA of the CDR3 is TGTGCCAGCAGTTACAAAGGGGCTGAGACCCAGTACTTC. Translating gives CASSYKGAETQYF.

As to this clonotype: Being one base from a much bigger clone, this may be a read error. The chain is built from TRBV3-1 and TRBJ2-2; the D call may be TRBD1 or TRBD2 (5 bases each). CDR1 and CDR2 (germline): LGHDT, YNNKEL (reference sequence). The CDR3 has 16 residues. As DNA, the CDR3 is TGTGCCAGCAGCCCGGCACCGGGGCATATAACCGGGGAGCGGTTTTTT. This codes for CASSPAPGHITGERFF.

In its sample, this clonotype was seen many times. The chain is built from TRBV5-5 and TRBJ1-4; 8 bases map to TRBD1. V gave up 1 base and J gave up 8 bases; unmatched junction bases: 7. The CDR3 loop spans 15 amino acids. The V gene's germline CDR1 is SGHKS and CDR2 YYEKEE (reference sequence). The CDR3, as DNA: TGTGCCAGCAGCTTGCGGCAGGGGGCTTCAGAAAAACTGTTTTTT. It yields the protein CASSLRQGASEKLFF.

This clonotype occurred many times. The V gene is TRBV7-6, the J gene TRBJ2-1; 9 nucleotides agree with TRBD2. The germline CDR1 and CDR2 sequences are SGHVS and FNYEAQ. CDR3 length: 19 amino acids. With 3 bases clipped from V and 0 bases from J, the junction kept 12 bases outside the gene matches. CDR3 sequence: CASSFTSGLVSSSYNEQFF. CDR3 nucleotide sequence: TGTGCCAGCAGCTTCACTAGCGGGCTGGTATCTAGCTCCTACAATGAGCAGTTCTTC.

Many counts were recorded for this clonotype. This sequence joins TRBV29-1 and TRBJ1-2; a possible D gene is TRBD1 (6 bases). Per the germline V gene, CDR1 is SQVTM and CDR2 is ANQGSEA. This CDR3 region has 15 residues. This CDR3 reads CSTAVDSTANYGYTF. The CDR3 coding sequence is TGCAGTACCGCAGTGGACAGTACTGCTAACTATGGCTACACCTTC.

This clonotype was observed at least ten times. The chain couples TRBV7-6 to TRBJ2-1, with 8 bases identical to TRBD1. CDR1 SGHVS and CDR2 FNYEAQ come from the germline V gene. This CDR3 is 15 amino acids long. The J segment lost 8 bases and the V segment lost 5 bases, leaving 11 bases of the junction unmatched. The DNA for the CDR3 is TGTGCCAGCAGCCCTGGAACGACAGGGGTGGATGAGCAGTTCTTC. This translates into CASSPGTTGVDEQFF.

This clonotype was counted between two and nine times. CDR3: CASSWRDRGPEQYF. In DNA, the CDR3 is TGTGCCAGCAGCTGGCGGGACAGGGGGCCCGAGCAGTACTTC. V is TRBV5-5 and J is TRBJ2-7; 12 bases are a match to TRBD1. In germline, CDR1 is SGHKS, CDR2 YYEKEE (reference sequence). V dropped 3 bases and J dropped 6; count of bases not matched to a gene: 4. This CDR3 is built from 14 residues. The full variable domain, completed using reference TRBV5-5 and TRBJ2-7, is DAGVTQSPTHLIKTRGQQVTLRCSPISGHKSVSWYQQVLGQGPQFIFQYYEKEERGRGNFPDRFSARQFPNYSSELNVNALLLGDSALYLCASSWRDRGPEQYFGPGTRLTVT.

On this clonotype: A much larger clone is a single base away; this may be a read error. The genes are TRBV20-1 and TRBJ2-5, with 8 bases matching TRBD2. The CDR3 spans 15 residues. Germline V lookup: CDR1 DFQATT, CDR2 SNEGSKA (reference sequence). The CDR3 DNA reads as TGCAGTGCTAGACCTCCGGGACTAGGACAAGGGACCCAGTACTTC. Encoded protein: CSARPPGLGQGTQYF.

Comment on this clonotype: A much larger clone differs by one base, so this may be a read error. CDR3 bases: TGTGCCATCAGTAACCCGGGACAGGGGCCCTGCGAGCAGTACTTC. It is translated as CAISNPGQGPCEQYF. V gene TRBV10-3 combines with J gene TRBJ2-7, with 10 positions matching TRBD1. The CDR3 covers 15 residues. Germline CDR1 and CDR2: ENHRY and SYGVKD. V lost 5 bases to trimming and J lost 6 bases; unmatched junction nucleotides: 10.

This clonotype came up many times. This rearrangement joins TRBV29-1 to TRBJ2-3; unclear D gene. CDR3 length: 13 residues. In germline, CDR1 is SQVTM, CDR2 ANQGSEA. V lost 3 bases to trimming and J lost 0 bases, with 7 bases between them. Written as DNA, the CDR3 is TGCAGCGTTGACGGCAATAGCACAGATACGCAGTATTTT. Protein: CSVDGNSTDTQYF.

To note about this clonotype: A read error may explain this, as a much larger clone is one base away. This chain joins TRBV19 and TRBJ2-7, with D maybe TRBD1 (6 bases). The CDR3 is 13 residues long. V lost 8 bases, J lost 5 bases, and 16 bases lay in between. In germline, CDR1 is LNHDA, CDR2 SQIVND (reference sequence). The chain's CDR3 is CASGAGVVDEQYF. The CDR3 nucleotides read TGTGCCAGTGGGGCAGGGGTCGTCGACGAGCAGTACTTC.

The chain recombines TRBV5-6 with TRBJ2-7; D remains ambiguous. CDR1 SGHDT and CDR2 YYEEEE come from the germline V gene. V shed 0 bases and J shed 7 bases, with 14 bases lying between them. This CDR3 is 14 amino acids long. CDR3 loop: CASSLAGRSREQYF. Written as DNA, the CDR3 is TGTGCCAGCAGCTTGGCCGGCAGGTCGAGAGAGCAGTACTTC.

This clonotype was seen ten or more times. The chain uses TRBV7-9 and TRBJ2-1; D is undetermined. V shed 5 bases and J shed 3 bases, with 17 bases lying between them. This CDR3 has 16 residues. CDR1 and CDR2 from the germline V gene are SEHNR and FQNEAQ (reference sequence). CDR3 loop: CASSHTVGGFYNEQFF. CDR3 nucleotide sequence: TGTGCCAGCAGCCACACTGTAGGCGGATTCTACAATGAGCAGTTCTTC.

Points on this clonotype: This could be a read error, since a much larger clone is one nucleotide away. This chain uses TRBV27 with TRBJ1-1; a weak D match, TRBD1 (6 bases). Germline V gene lookup returns CDR1 MNHEY and CDR2 SMNVEV (reference sequence). CDR3 length: 17 amino acids. V was clipped by 2 bases and J by 3 bases, with 19 bases between them. Here the CDR3 reads CASSLQSGAQRDTEAFF. The CDR3 nucleotides are TGTGCCAGCAGTTTACAGTCAGGGGCCCAGAGGGACACTGAAGCTTTCTTT.

This clonotype has a count of ten or more. The chain employs TRBV7-9 and TRBJ2-7; D is unclear. Germline values: CDR1 SEHNR, CDR2 FQNEAQ (reference sequence). V dropped 0 bases and J dropped 0 bases, with 12 bases sitting between them. The CDR3 is 16 amino acids. CDR3 amino acids: CASSLAIGRNSYEQYF. The CDR3 region has the DNA TGTGCCAGCAGCTTAGCTATAGGCCGTAACTCCTACGAGCAGTACTTC.

The table lists this clonotype with a few counts. The chain couples TRBV7-9 to TRBJ2-3, with D possibly being TRBD2 (6 bases). There are 15 residues in the CDR3. CDR1 is SEHNR and CDR2 is FQNEAQ in the germline V gene (reference sequence). V was shortened by 5 bases and J by 0 bases, with 12 bases between the two germline ends. CDR3 amino acids: CASSPGVTSTDTQYF. The CDR3, as DNA: TGTGCCAGCAGCCCGGGGGTGACTAGCACAGATACGCAGTATTTT.

This clonotype was counted many times. The V gene is TRBV11-2, the J gene TRBJ1-6; D is unresolved. Per germline, CDR1 SGHAT and CDR2 FQNNGV. Trimming cost V 5 bases and J 11 bases, with 16 bases left between them. This CDR3 region has 14 residues. The CDR3 DNA reads TGTGCCAGCAGCGTTGACGGGGTTGCGACACCCCTCCACTTT. Amino acids: CASSVDGVATPLHF.